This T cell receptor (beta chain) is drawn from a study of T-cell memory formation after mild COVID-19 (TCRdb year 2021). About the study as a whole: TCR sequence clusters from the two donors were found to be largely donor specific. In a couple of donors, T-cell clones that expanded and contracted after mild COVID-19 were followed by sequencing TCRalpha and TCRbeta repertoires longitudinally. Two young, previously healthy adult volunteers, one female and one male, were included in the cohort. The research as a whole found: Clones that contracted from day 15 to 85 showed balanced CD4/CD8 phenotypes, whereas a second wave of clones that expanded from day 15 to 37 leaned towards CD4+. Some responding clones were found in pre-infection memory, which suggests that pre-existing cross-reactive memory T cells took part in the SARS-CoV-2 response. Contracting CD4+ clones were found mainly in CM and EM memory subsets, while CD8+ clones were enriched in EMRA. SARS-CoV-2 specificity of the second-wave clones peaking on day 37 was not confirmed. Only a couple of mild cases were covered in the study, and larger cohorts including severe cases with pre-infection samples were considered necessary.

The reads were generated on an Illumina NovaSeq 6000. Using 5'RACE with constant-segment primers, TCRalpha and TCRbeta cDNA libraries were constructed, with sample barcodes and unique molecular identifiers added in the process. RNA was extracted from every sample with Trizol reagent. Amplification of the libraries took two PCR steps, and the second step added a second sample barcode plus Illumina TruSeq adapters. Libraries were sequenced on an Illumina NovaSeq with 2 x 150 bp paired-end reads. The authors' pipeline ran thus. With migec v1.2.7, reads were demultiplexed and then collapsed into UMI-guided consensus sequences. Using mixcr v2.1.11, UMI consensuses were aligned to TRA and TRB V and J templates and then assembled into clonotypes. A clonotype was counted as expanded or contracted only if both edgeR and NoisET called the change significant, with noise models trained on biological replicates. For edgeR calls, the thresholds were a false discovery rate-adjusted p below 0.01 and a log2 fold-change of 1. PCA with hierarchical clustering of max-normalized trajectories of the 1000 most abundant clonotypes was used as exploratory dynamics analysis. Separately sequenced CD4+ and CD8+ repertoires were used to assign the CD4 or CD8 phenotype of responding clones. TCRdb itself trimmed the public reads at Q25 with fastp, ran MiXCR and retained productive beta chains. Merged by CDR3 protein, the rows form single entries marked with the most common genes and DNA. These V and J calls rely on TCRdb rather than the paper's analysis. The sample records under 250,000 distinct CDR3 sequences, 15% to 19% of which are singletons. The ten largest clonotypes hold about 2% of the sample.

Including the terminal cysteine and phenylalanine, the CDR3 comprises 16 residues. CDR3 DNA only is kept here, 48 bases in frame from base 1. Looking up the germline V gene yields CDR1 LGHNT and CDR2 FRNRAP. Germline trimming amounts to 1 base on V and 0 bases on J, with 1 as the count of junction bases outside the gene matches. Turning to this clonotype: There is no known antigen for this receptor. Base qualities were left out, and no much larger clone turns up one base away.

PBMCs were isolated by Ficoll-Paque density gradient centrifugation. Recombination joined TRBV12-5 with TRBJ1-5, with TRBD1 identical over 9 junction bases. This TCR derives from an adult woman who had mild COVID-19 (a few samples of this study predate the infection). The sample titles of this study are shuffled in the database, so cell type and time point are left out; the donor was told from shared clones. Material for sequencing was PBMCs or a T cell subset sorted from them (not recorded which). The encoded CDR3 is CASGLAQGASNQPQHF. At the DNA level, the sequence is TGTGCTAGTGGTTTGGCACAGGGGGCTAGCAATCAGCCCCAGCATTTT.